Presented here are 2 T cell receptor beta chains from one specimen sequenced in a study of blood T cell repertoires in COVID-19 (dated by TCRdb to the early 2020s). Libraries were built with the immunoSEQ multiplex PCR assay. Drawn from immuneACCESS, this table holds only the in-frame rearrangements with V and J called that TCRdb kept. Clones are partly lost; checked studies trace under half to an unresolved V gene and leave the rest unexplained. The sample includes some 70,000 clones, with more than 75% observed a single time. Approximately 12% of the sample is in the top ten clones. Sequences were obtained from peripheral blood. These receptors all come from a human donor in a cohort sampled during active COVID-19.

In the case of this clone: This specimen includes other DNA sequences encoding the same CDR3. The V and J genes are TRBV7-2 and TRBJ1-1, with D possibly matching TRBD1 (5 bases). The germline gives CDR1 SGHTA, CDR2 FQGNSA. The V and J ends lost 3 bases and 6 bases respectively, with 8 bases between them. The CDR3 extends over 12 amino acids. The CDR3 loop is CASSLGGAEAFF. CDR3 DNA: TGTGCCAGCAGCTTGGGAGGGGCTGAAGCTTTCTTT.

The chain links TRBV6-2 or TRBV6-3 to TRBJ2-7; no firm D call. This CDR3 contains 11 residues. From germline, CDR1 is MNHEY and CDR2 SVGEGT. V lost 3 bases, J lost 5 bases, and 5 bases lay in between. The CDR3 sequence is CASSYLDEQYF. CDR3 in DNA: TGTGCCAGCAGTTATCTCGACGAGCAGTACTTC.